This T cell receptor beta chain appears in the sequencing data of a study of OX40 agonist ivuxolimab in advanced cancers. Study as a whole: Among those enrolled, mean age was about 63 years (range roughly 20 to 80) and 75% to 85% were male. About 40% of patients had received prior checkpoint inhibitor therapy.

Germline-derived CDR1 and CDR2 are SEHNR and FQNEAQ (reference sequence). The CDR3 sequence is 13 residues long. The ends lost 5 bases at V and 4 bases at J; junction bases unmatched: 3. TCRdb's copy holds only in-frame clones and misses some; the assay was immunoSEQ multiplex PCR. The table includes 25,000 to 35,000 clones, approximately 86% detected once. This receptor was obtained from an adult with an advanced solid tumor such as melanoma, head and neck, liver or kidney cancer. The rearrangement joins TRBV7-9 to TRBJ2-7; 9 bases are shared with TRBD1. Sequenced here: CD4+ or CD8+ T cells sorted from blood, sampled in a trial of the OX40 agonist ivuxolimab. The CDR3 bases are TGTGCCAGCAGCCCGACAGGGGGTTACGAGCAGTACTTC. It translates to CASSPTGGYEQYF.